The 4 T cell receptor beta chains below all came from one sample that was sequenced in a study of T cell repertoires in ileal Crohn's disease (dated by TCRdb to about 2019). This sample's time point label indicates: neoterminal ileum biopsy at postoperative endoscopy, about 6 months after surgery. To prepare the library, the immunoSEQ multiplex PCR assay was applied. TCRdb carries this immuneACCESS record with in-frame sequences only. Its versions omit some clonotypes, under half of them owing to an unresolved V gene in the studies checked, with the rest unexplained. The sample data list about 59,000 clones, and about 89% of these were observed just once. About 2% of the sample comes from the top ten. The sequenced sample consisted of ileal tissue. The receptors shown here come from an adult with Crohn's disease.

This clone was detected only once. The gene calls are TRBV4-1 and TRBJ2-2; D is perhaps TRBD2 (5 bases). From germline, CDR1 is MGHRA and CDR2 YSYEKL. Trimming removed 1 base at V and 7 bases at J, with 7 bases between. The CDR3 runs 13 residues. CDR3 in amino acids: CASSQVGDGELFF. The CDR3 DNA follows: TGCGCCAGCAGCCAAGTGGGAGACGGGGAGCTGTTTTTT.

The chain has TRBV30 and TRBJ2-5, with D tentatively TRBD2 (7 bases). Germline V gene sequence: CDR1 GTSNPN, CDR2 SVGIG (reference sequence). V dropped 0 bases and J dropped 5 bases, with 13 bases sitting between them. This CDR3 contains 14 residues. The CDR3 protein is CAWSVSGGAETQYF. CDR3 bases: TGTGCCTGGAGTGTCTCGGGGGGCGCGGAGACCCAGTACTTC. Based on the CDR3 plus reference TRBV30 and TRBJ2-5, the full variable domain is SQTIHQWPATLVQPVGSPLSLECTVEGTSNPNLYWYRQAAGRGLQLLFYSVGIGQISSEVPQNLSASRPQDRQFILSSKKLLLSDSGFYLCAWSVSGGAETQYFGPGTRLLVL.

This chain links TRBV7-2 with TRBJ1-2; TRBD1 matches at 10 bases. Trimming at V came to 5 bases and at J to 7 bases, leaving 13 bases not matched to a gene. Germline lookup yields CDR1 SGHTA and CDR2 FQGNSA. CDR3 length equals 16 residues. The DNA of the CDR3 is TGTGCCAGCAGCGTATCAGTGGGGACAGGGGAATCTGGCTACACCTTC. Amino acids: CASSVSVGTGESGYTF. Full variable domain (rest looked up from reference TRBV7-2 and TRBJ1-2): GAGVSQSPSNKVTEKGKDVELRCDPISGHTALYWYRQSLGQGLEFLIYFQGNSAPDKSGLPSDRFSAERTGGSVSTLTIQRTQQEDSAVYLCASSVSVGTGESGYTFGSGTRLTVV.

This clone occurred once. The CDR3, as DNA: TGTGCCAGCAGCTTGGGGACAGGGGCGGGTCAGCCCCAGCATTTT. Translation gives CASSLGTGAGQPQHF. The rearrangement joins TRBV5-4 to TRBJ1-5; 9 positions match TRBD1. This CDR3 spans 15 amino acids. Germline V gene data show CDR1 as SGHNT and CDR2 as YYREEE (reference sequence). V lost 0 bases, J lost 6 bases, and 4 bases stayed unmatched.